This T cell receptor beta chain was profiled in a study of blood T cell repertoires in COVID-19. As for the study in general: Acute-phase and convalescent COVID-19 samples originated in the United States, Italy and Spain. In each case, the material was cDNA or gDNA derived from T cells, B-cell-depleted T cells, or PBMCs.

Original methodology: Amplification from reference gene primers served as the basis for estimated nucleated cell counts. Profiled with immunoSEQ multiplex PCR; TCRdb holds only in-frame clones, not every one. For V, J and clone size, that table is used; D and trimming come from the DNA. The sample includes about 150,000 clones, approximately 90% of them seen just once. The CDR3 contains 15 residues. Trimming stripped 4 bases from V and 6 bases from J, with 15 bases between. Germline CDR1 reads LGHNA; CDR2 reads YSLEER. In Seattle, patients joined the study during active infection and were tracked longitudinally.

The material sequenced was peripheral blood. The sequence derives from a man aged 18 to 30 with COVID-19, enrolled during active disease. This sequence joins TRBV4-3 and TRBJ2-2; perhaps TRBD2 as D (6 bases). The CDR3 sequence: CASSPHPTSSGELFF. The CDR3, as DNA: TGCGCCAGCAGCCCCCACCCGACTAGTTCCGGGGAGCTGTTTTTT.